This entry lists 27 T cell receptor beta chains sequenced from one sample in a study of T cell responses to AZD1222 COVID-19 vaccine. Generated by immunoSEQ multiplex PCR, the TCRdb table keeps only in-frame clones and is missing some. The top ten hold less than 1.2% of the sample, which has 150,000 to 200,000 clones, approximately 93% seen once. This specimen was peripheral blood, taken 28 days after the second AZD1222 dose. Receptors were obtained from an adult who received the AZD1222 COVID-19 vaccine.

CDR3 loop: CASSENGEYGYTF. CDR3 bases: TGTGCCAGCAGTGAAAACGGGGAGTATGGCTACACCTTC. The chain carries TRBV2 and TRBJ1-2; D ambiguous. This CDR3 region has 13 residues. V lost 2 bases, J lost 5 bases, and 9 bases lay in between. From germline, CDR1 is SNHLY and CDR2 FYNNEI.

This clone turned up a few times. The chain joins TRBV9 to TRBJ1-4; D ambiguous. V gave up 3 bases and J gave up 7 bases, with 10 bases separating them. The germline V gene encodes CDR1 SGDLS and CDR2 YYNGEE. The CDR3 runs to 13 residues. The DNA for the CDR3 is TGTGCCAGCAGCGCCGCGGGTACTGAAAAACTGTTTTTT. Protein sequence: CASSAAGTEKLFF.

This chain connects TRBV18 to TRBJ1-6, with D uncertain. The germline gives CDR1 KGHSH, CDR2 LQKENI. The V and J ends lost 0 bases and 10 bases respectively, with 7 bases between them. The CDR3 totals 13 residues. The CDR3, as DNA: TGTGCCAGCTCACCACCGCAGGCCTCACCCCTCCACTTT. Protein sequence: CASSPPQASPLHF. Full variable domain (remainder filled in from reference TRBV18 and TRBJ1-6): NAGVMQNPRHLVRRRGQEARLRCSPMKGHSHVYWYRQLPEEGLKFMVYLQKENIIDESGMPKERFSAEFPKEGPSILRIQQVVRGDSAAYFCASSPPQASPLHFGNGTRLTVT.

This chain uses TRBV2 with TRBJ2-5; D gene unclear. Germline V CDR1 and CDR2: SNHLY, FYNNEI. V was trimmed by 7 bases and J by 2 bases, leaving 14 bases between them. This CDR3 spans 14 amino acids. As DNA, the CDR3 is TGTGCCAGCACCCTGGGGTCGGTACAAGAGACCCAGTACTTC. It codes for CASTLGSVQETQYF.

This clone appeared a single time. The chain employs TRBV4-1 and TRBJ1-1, with D unresolved. This CDR3 contains 14 residues. The germline CDR1 and CDR2 sequences are MGHRA and YSYEKL. V shed 1 base and J shed 7 bases, with 13 bases lying between them. CDR3 DNA: TGCGCCAGCAGCCAAGGCAGCTATGCCAGTGAAGCTTTCTTT. Protein: CASSQGSYASEAFF.

V and J are TRBV30 and TRBJ2-2; possible D gene TRBD2, 6 bases. The CDR3 has 15 amino acids. The germline gives CDR1 GTSNPN, CDR2 SVGIG (reference sequence). Trimming took off 7 bases at V and 5 bases at J, with 20 bases between the two ends. CDR3 coding DNA: TGTGCCTTTGCAGGGTATAGCGGCGGAACCGGGGAGCTGTTTTTT. As protein: CAFAGYSGGTGELFF.

The CDR3 region has the DNA TGCGCCACCTCAAGTGACATGAACACTGAAGCTTTCTTT. Protein product: CATSSDMNTEAFF. The chain joins TRBV5-1 to TRBJ1-1; no firm D call. Germline-derived CDR1 and CDR2 are SGHRS and YFSETQ. This CDR3 spans 13 amino acids. The V gene lost 9 bases and the J gene lost 0 bases, with 12 bases spanning the gap.

This clone appeared once. The V call is TRBV5-5, the J call TRBJ2-1, with 9 bases lining up with TRBD1. This CDR3 contains 19 residues. V trimming: 3 bases; J trimming: 1 base; junction bases outside the gene matches: 14. Germline-derived CDR1 and CDR2 are SGHKS and YYEKEE (reference sequence). This CDR3 is CASSSPVKGQGRSYNEQFF. The CDR3 DNA sequence: TGTGCCAGCAGCTCCCCCGTGAAGGGACAGGGACGTTCCTACAATGAGCAGTTCTTC.

This rearrangement joins TRBV2 to TRBJ2-2, with a weak D call TRBD2 (6 bases). Per the germline V gene, CDR1 is SNHLY and CDR2 is FYNNEI. Trimming stripped 8 bases from V and 0 bases from J, with 10 bases between. The CDR3 spans 14 residues. CDR3 region: CASGRLANTGELFF. The CDR3 region has the DNA TGTGCCAGCGGGCGACTAGCGAACACCGGGGAGCTGTTTTTT.

The chain carries TRBV10-1 and TRBJ2-2; 14 bases map to TRBD2. The CDR3 sequence is 17 residues long. Trimming took 5 bases from V and 6 from J; bases not matched to a gene: 8. Looked up from germline, CDR1 is WNHNN and CDR2 is SYGVQD (reference sequence). DNA of the CDR3: TGCGCCAGCAGTCCGACTAGCGGGGGGGCCCGGGCCGGGGAGCTGTTTTTT. Translating gives CASSPTSGGARAGELFF.

This clone was found once. This chain connects TRBV28 to TRBJ1-2, with 8 bases identical to TRBD1. This CDR3 region has 14 residues. Germline CDR1 and CDR2: MDHEN and SYDVKM. V lost 4 bases to trimming and J lost 4 bases; unmatched junction nucleotides: 5. The CDR3 region is CASSSGQGFYGYTF. The CDR3 region has the DNA TGTGCCAGCAGTTCCGGACAGGGCTTCTATGGCTACACCTTC.

This chain connects TRBV24-1 to TRBJ2-2; a weak D match, TRBD1 (5 bases). The V end was cut by 1 base, the J end by 3 bases, with 14 bases between. This CDR3 region has 17 residues. Germline V gene lookup returns CDR1 KGHDR and CDR2 SFDVKD. CDR3 in DNA: TGTGCCACCAGTGATTTCCCTGACAGTATCCACACCGGGGAGCTGTTTTTT. Its protein product is CATSDFPDSIHTGELFF.

Here the CDR3 reads CAWSGTGQGSRRQGYTF. The CDR3 nucleotides read TGTGCCTGGAGTGGCACGGGACAGGGGTCCCGCCGGCAGGGCTACACCTTC. This rearrangement joins TRBV30 to TRBJ1-2; TRBD1 matches at 10 bases. Germline CDR1 is GTSNPN and CDR2 is SVGIG (reference sequence). The V and J ends lost 1 base and 8 bases, in that order; junction bases with no gene match: 16. The CDR3 loop spans 17 amino acids.

J is TRBJ1-4 and V is TRBV9, with 8 bases matching TRBD1. V was clipped by 6 bases and J by 8 bases; unmatched bases: 12. Germline lookup yields CDR1 SGDLS and CDR2 YYNGEE. This CDR3 comprises 15 residues. The CDR3 protein is CASILTGAIWEKLFF. In DNA, the CDR3 is TGTGCCAGCATCCTGACAGGGGCTATTTGGGAAAAACTGTTTTTT.

The chain combines TRBV15 with TRBJ1-5, with D unclear. V was cut by 5 bases and J by 4 bases, with 9 bases left in between. The length of the CDR3 is 13 residues. Germline CDR1 LNHNV, CDR2 YYDKDF (reference sequence). The CDR3 DNA follows: TGTGCCACCAGCGGTTCCGAAAATCAGCCCCAGCATTTT. Amino acid sequence: CATSGSENQPQHF.

The CDR3: CASSPRPGATEAFF. In DNA form, the CDR3 reads TGTGCCAGCAGCCCCCGCCCGGGCGCCACTGAAGCTTTCTTT. The V gene is TRBV7-3, the J gene TRBJ1-1; D call uncertain. Germline CDR1 and CDR2: SGHTA and FQGTGA. The CDR3 extends over 14 amino acids. Trimming pared 5 bases from V and 4 bases from J, leaving 14 bases between.

This clone is a singleton in its sample. The chain's CDR3 is CASRREQGGNYGYTF. CDR3 nucleotides: TGTGCCAGCAGGAGGGAGCAGGGAGGGAACTATGGCTACACCTTC. The genes are TRBV6-5 and TRBJ1-2; D is perhaps TRBD1 (5 bases). Trimming took 6 bases from V and 2 from J, leaving 16 bases between them. CDR1 is MNHEY and CDR2 is SVGAGI in the germline V gene. The CDR3 is made up of 15 amino acids.

The V and J genes are TRBV18 and TRBJ1-6; 8 bases fit TRBD1. This CDR3 is 16 amino acids long. Germline V gives CDR1 KGHSH, CDR2 LQKENI. Losses at the gene ends were 4 bases for V and 7 bases for J; bases not matched to a gene: 9. The CDR3 sequence: CASSRTGSGANSPLHF. The CDR3 nucleotides are TGTGCCAGCTCACGGACAGGGAGTGGAGCAAATTCACCCCTCCACTTT.

This clone appeared a single time. The chain joins TRBV6-5 to TRBJ1-1; weak D call: TRBD1 (5 bases). Germline CDR1 MNHEY, CDR2 SVGAGI. This CDR3 contains 16 residues. V lost 0 bases and J 5 bases, leaving 16 bases between the germline ends. In DNA, the CDR3 is TGTGCCAGCAGTTACTCGGGGACGGGGATAGGGACTGAAGCTTTCTTT. Protein: CASSYSGTGIGTEAFF.

The V and J genes are TRBV7-3 and TRBJ1-6; D uncertain. Germline CDR1 is SGHTA and CDR2 is FQGTGA. Trimming pared 0 bases from V and 8 bases from J, leaving 14 bases between. The CDR3 spans 16 residues. The CDR3 DNA reads as TGTGCCAGCAGCTTAACCCCAACCGGGGTGGATTCACCCCTCCACTTT. This codes for CASSLTPTGVDSPLHF.

V is TRBV6-1 and J is TRBJ1-5; D not resolved. The CDR3 contains 15 residues. Germline CDR1 MNHNS, CDR2 SASEGT. Trimming cost V 0 bases and J 7 bases, with 13 bases left between them. The CDR3, as DNA: TGTGCCAGCAGTGAAGCGCTTCCGGCGAGACAGCCCCAGCATTTT. It yields the protein CASSEALPARQPQHF.

This sequence joins TRBV28 and TRBJ2-2; TRBD2 matches 8 bases. Per the germline V gene, CDR1 is MDHEN and CDR2 is SYDVKM. Unmatched junction bases numbered 13, after V lost 6 bases and J lost 4 bases. This CDR3 spans 17 amino acids. The CDR3 DNA reads as TGTGCCAGCAGCCAACCCGTCTTCGCGGGGGGCACCGGGGAGCTGTTTTTT. Its translation is CASSQPVFAGGTGELFF.

The genes are TRBV3-1 (or the pseudogene TRBV3-2) and TRBJ1-1; 7 nucleotides align to TRBD1. This CDR3 spans 15 amino acids. The V and J ends lost 2 bases and 1 base, in that order; junction bases with no gene match: 4. Germline CDR1 LGHDT, CDR2 YNNKEL (reference sequence). The CDR3 DNA reads TGTGCCAGCAGCCAAACTGGGGACAGGAACACTGAAGCTTTCTTT. Amino acid sequence: CASSQTGDRNTEAFF.

The chain is built from TRBV7-2 and TRBJ2-5; D is tentatively TRBD1 or TRBD2 (6 bases each). CDR3 length: 15 residues. Germline values: CDR1 SGHTA, CDR2 FQGNSA. Trimming took 5 bases from V and 0 from J, leaving 13 bases between them. CDR3 DNA: TGTGCCAGCAGCCCGACTAGGGGGTACCAAGAGACCCAGTACTTC. It is translated as CASSPTRGYQETQYF.

The J gene is TRBJ2-1, the V gene TRBV3-1 (or the pseudogene TRBV3-2); the match to TRBD1 covers 9 bases. The CDR3 totals 15 residues. J gave up 4 bases and V 4 bases, and 5 bases lay outside the gene matches. Germline-derived CDR1 and CDR2 are LGHDT and YNNKEL (reference sequence). The CDR3: CASSLGTGTYNEQFF. CDR3 bases: TGTGCCAGCAGCCTAGGGACAGGGACTTACAATGAGCAGTTCTTC.

V and J are TRBV20-1 and TRBJ1-1; TRBD1 agrees at 11 bases. Germline V CDR1 and CDR2: DFQATT, SNEGSKA (reference sequence). This CDR3 has 14 residues. The V gene end was trimmed by 3 bases and the J gene end by 4 bases; junction bases not matched to a gene: 4. CDR3 residues: CSASLGTGGTEAFF. DNA for the CDR3: TGCAGTGCTAGTCTCGGGACAGGGGGCACTGAAGCTTTCTTT.

The rearrangement links TRBV4-1 to TRBJ2-3; TRBD2 is a possible D gene (6 bases). The CDR3 is made up of 12 amino acids. Germline CDR1 reads MGHRA; CDR2 reads YSYEKL. Trimming removed 4 bases from V and 7 bases from J, with 9 bases in between. CDR3 loop: CASSLTRNTQYF. DNA for the CDR3: TGCGCCAGCAGCCTGACTAGAAATACGCAGTATTTT.